This T cell receptor beta chain was recovered during a study of blood T cell repertoires in COVID-19. Whole-study context: The origin of the acute and convalescent COVID-19 samples was the United States, Italy and Spain.

Data came from immunoSEQ multiplex PCR; TCRdb stores just in-frame clones and leaves some out. Altogether roughly 280,000 clones are present, over 80% being singletons, with the ten largest covering 4.6%. This clone was seen a single time. V was pared by 5 bases and J by 8 bases, with 20 bases between. From germline, CDR1 is SGHRS and CDR2 YFSETQ. The CDR3 totals 15 residues. The TCR comes from a man aged 55-75 years who had recovered from COVID-19. V and J are TRBV5-1 and TRBJ2-1; D perhaps matches TRBD2 (5 bases). The sequencing sample was made of peripheral blood. The CDR3 here is CASRKEGGLAHEQFF. In DNA form, the CDR3 reads TGCGCCAGCAGAAAGGAAGGCGGACTCGCCCATGAGCAGTTCTTC.